This T cell receptor beta chain was documented in a study of blood T cells in healthy people across ages. Study-level findings and limits: The fall in TCR beta diversity per million T cells was roughly linear with age.

The second PCR ran about 6 to 12 cycles with a sample-barcoded 5' primer and J-beta primers. TCRdb analysed the 5' RACE reads with MiXCR anew, one entry per CDR3 protein. The sample lists 650,000 to 950,000 distinct CDR3 sequences, approximately 48% seen once, with roughly a fifth in the top ten. Germline CDR1 MGHRA, CDR2 YSYEKL. Between the trimmed V and J ends, which lost 0 bases and 4 bases, there was a span of 7 bases. This CDR3 has 14 amino acids. Concerning this clonotype: What it binds is unknown.

Sequencing was carried out using blood. This receptor was obtained from a man between 60 and 70 years old in good health. The chain recombines TRBV4-1 with TRBJ1-3, with D uncertain. The CDR3 here is CASSQETVGNTIYF. CDR3 in DNA: TGCGCCAGCAGCCAAGAAACAGTCGGAAACACCATATATTTT.